This TCR beta chain came from a study of blood T cell repertoires in COVID-19. Study context: The United States, Italy and Spain provided the acute and convalescent COVID-19 samples. T cells, B-cell-depleted T cells, or PBMCs supplied cDNA or gDNA.

In the original workflow: Reference gene primer amplification in the assay estimated nucleated cell counts. The assay was immunoSEQ multiplex PCR, and TCRdb's table has in-frame clones only and misses some. That table gives V, J and clone size, and the DNA gave D and trimming. The sample comprises 30,000 to 35,000 clones, roughly 87% of which are singletons, and around 20% rests with the top ten. The sequence derives from a man older than 75 with acute or convalescent COVID-19. Sequencing used peripheral blood.

DNA of the CDR3: TGTGCCAGCAGCCCCCGAGCCGACGGCGGGGCTGAAGCTTTCTTT. It codes for CASSPRADGGAEAFF. This chain connects TRBV7-2 to TRBJ1-1; D not certain. CDR3 length equals 15 residues. CDR1 and CDR2 from the germline V gene are SGHTA and FQGNSA. V gave up 5 bases and J gave up 6 bases, with 19 bases separating them.